This T cell receptor beta chain was profiled in a study of cytomegalovirus exposure and HLA in healthy donors. Study-wide points: In the 120 or so validation repertoires, approximately 94% of cluster scores exceeded 0, per a later analysis.

The method was immunoSEQ multiplex PCR; TCRdb's version includes in-frame clones alone and lacks a portion of them. The sample holds some 150,000 clones, around 90% seen once. To note about this clone: Its antigen remains unidentified.

Unmatched junction bases numbered 7, after V lost 6 bases and J lost 8 bases. From germline, CDR1 is KGHSH and CDR2 LQKENI. This CDR3 region has 14 residues. The source material was PBMCs. This TCR derives from a woman between 18 and 29 years old in good health and CMV-seropositive. The rearrangement uses TRBV18 and TRBJ2-1, with 10 bases that match TRBD2. Here the CDR3 reads CASSRTSGADEQFF. The CDR3 nucleotides are TGTGCCAGCTCTCGGACTAGCGGAGCGGATGAGCAGTTCTTC.